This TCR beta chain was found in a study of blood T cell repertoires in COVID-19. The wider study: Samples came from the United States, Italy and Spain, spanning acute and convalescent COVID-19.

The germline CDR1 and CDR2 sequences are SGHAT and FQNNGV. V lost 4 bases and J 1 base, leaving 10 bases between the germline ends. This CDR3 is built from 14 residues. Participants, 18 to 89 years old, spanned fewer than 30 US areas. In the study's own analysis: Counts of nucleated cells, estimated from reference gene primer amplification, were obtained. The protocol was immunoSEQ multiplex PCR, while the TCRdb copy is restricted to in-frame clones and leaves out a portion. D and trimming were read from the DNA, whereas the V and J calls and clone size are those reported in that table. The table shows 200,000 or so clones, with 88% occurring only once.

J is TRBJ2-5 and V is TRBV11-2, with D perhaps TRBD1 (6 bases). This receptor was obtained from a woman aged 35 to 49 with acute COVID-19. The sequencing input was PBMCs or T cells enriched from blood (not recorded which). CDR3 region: CASSSRQAQETQYF. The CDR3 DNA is TGTGCCAGCAGCTCCAGACAGGCCCAAGAGACCCAGTACTTC.